This TCR beta chain appears in the sequencing data of a study of tumor-infiltrating lymphocytes in localized non-small cell lung cancer. Study-level information: Several tumor histologies, both smoking statuses, and some post-neoadjuvant chemotherapy samples were included.

TCRdb's copy holds only in-frame clones and misses some; the assay was immunoSEQ multiplex PCR. The sample lists under 20,000 clones, around 75% occurring once. The CDR3 runs to 14 residues. J gave up 2 bases and V 2 bases, and 6 bases lay outside the gene matches. Germline V gives CDR1 SQVTM, CDR2 ANQGSEA. The TCR comes from a human donor with non-small cell lung cancer. Sample: lung tumor tissue. The chain uses TRBV29-1 and TRBJ2-7; 7 bases are a match to TRBD1. The CDR3 reads CSVERAGGAYEQYF. For the CDR3, the DNA is TGCAGCGTTGAAAGGGCAGGGGGAGCCTACGAGCAGTACTTC.